This T cell receptor (beta chain) was sequenced during a study of cytomegalovirus exposure and HLA in healthy donors. For the study at large: Earlier work reported about 110 million unique TCR beta sequences from about 190 million T cells.

Primers: 60 Vbeta forward and 13 Jbeta reverse. Data came from immunoSEQ multiplex PCR; TCRdb stores just in-frame clones and leaves some out. The data contain about 200,000 clones, 75% to 85% of them singletons. V shed 10 bases and J 3 bases; nucleotides not matched to a gene: 5. Per germline, CDR1 ENHRY and CDR2 SYGVKD. This CDR3 comprises 13 residues. The rearrangement links TRBV10-3 to TRBJ2-5; 10 bases are a match to TRBD1. The receptor's source is a woman aged 40 to 55 in good health and CMV-seronegative. Sequences were obtained from PBMCs. The DNA of the CDR3 is TGTGCCAGCCAGGACAGGGGGGAAGAGACCCAGTACTTC. It specifies CASQDRGEETQYF.